The 15 T cell receptor beta chains reported below all come from one sample, sequenced in a study of blood T cells in healthy people across ages. A second PCR, run for roughly 6 to 11 cycles, used a sample-barcoded 5' primer plus a J-beta primer mix. TCRdb reprocessed the 5' RACE reads via MiXCR and lists one record per CDR3 protein. The sample comprises some 880,000 distinct CDR3 sequences, roughly 34% of which are singletons, and under 15% rests with the top ten. The sample comprised blood. These receptors originate from a man between 18 and 35 years old in good health.

This clonotype occurred a few times. The chain is built from TRBV3-1 and TRBJ1-1; D is perhaps TRBD1 (6 bases). Germline V lookup: CDR1 LGHDT, CDR2 YNNKEL (reference sequence). Trimming stripped 2 bases from V and 4 bases from J, with 14 bases between. This CDR3 region has 15 residues. This CDR3 reads CASSQLYTGSTEAFF. The CDR3, as DNA: TGTGCCAGCAGCCAACTTTACACAGGGTCCACTGAAGCTTTCTTT.

This clonotype was counted many times. V and J are TRBV12-3 or TRBV12-4 and TRBJ2-3, with TRBD1 matching over 8 bases. CDR3 length: 14 residues. The V segment lost 5 bases and the J segment 5 bases; nucleotides outside the gene matches: 6. The CDR3 is CASSLGQGEDTQYF. In DNA, the CDR3 is TGTGCCAGCAGTCTCGGACAGGGAGAAGATACGCAGTATTTT.

The chain is built from TRBV20-1 and TRBJ1-1, with a tentative D call TRBD1 (6 bases). The CDR3 has 13 residues. Germline CDR1 DFQATT, CDR2 SNEGSKA (reference sequence). Trimming pared 1 base from V and 1 base from J, leaving 7 bases between. CDR3 DNA: TGCAGTGCTAGAGCGACAGGGAACACTGAAGCTTTCTTT. Its translation is CSARATGNTEAFF.

V and J are TRBV6-5 and TRBJ1-2; D remains unclear. The CDR3 is 13 residues long. V lost 2 bases to trimming and J lost 4 bases, with 8 bases between them. The germline V gene encodes CDR1 MNHEY and CDR2 SVGAGI. The CDR3 region is CASSYGEVYGYTF. The CDR3 DNA sequence: TGTGCCAGCAGTTACGGGGAGGTCTATGGCTACACCTTC.

This clonotype occurred a few times. The V call is TRBV29-1, the J call TRBJ1-1; D may be TRBD1 (5 bases). The CDR3 extends over 12 amino acids. The V gene lost 5 bases and the J gene lost 6 bases, with 13 bases spanning the gap. Per germline, CDR1 SQVTM and CDR2 ANQGSEA. This CDR3 reads CSVREGTPEAFF. The DNA of the CDR3 is TGCAGCGTTCGAGAGGGGACGCCTGAAGCTTTCTTT.

The rearrangement joins TRBV27 to TRBJ2-1; D is possibly TRBD1 or TRBD2 (6 bases each). Trimming left V 7 bases short and J 7 bases short, with 20 bases between. Germline values: CDR1 MNHEY, CDR2 SMNVEV (reference sequence). The CDR3 runs 15 residues. The CDR3 loop reads CASTSLPGAVNEQFF. The CDR3 nucleotides read TGTGCCAGCACTTCTCTCCCGGGGGCTGTAAATGAGCAGTTCTTC.

Here the CDR3 reads CASSPGQGWKQYF. In DNA, the CDR3 is TGTGCCAGCAGCCCTGGACAGGGTTGGAAGCAGTACTTC. This sequence joins TRBV12-3 or TRBV12-4 and TRBJ2-7; 8 bases are shared with TRBD1. V lost 6 bases, J lost 8 bases, and 9 bases stayed unmatched. CDR3 length equals 13 residues.

The chain is built from TRBV7-2 and TRBJ2-1; 7 bases line up with TRBD2. The CDR3 totals 19 residues. After removal of 1 base from V and 2 bases from J, the junction contained 14 bases not matched to a gene. Germline V gene lookup returns CDR1 SGHTA and CDR2 FQGNSA. DNA of the CDR3: TGTGCCAGCAGCTTAGGGAGGCTTTTTCGGGGGGTTCCCTACAATGAGCAGTTCTTC. This translates into CASSLGRLFRGVPYNEQFF.

This clonotype appeared a few times. The V gene is TRBV20-1, the J gene TRBJ1-5, with a possible D match to TRBD1 (5 bases). The ends were cut back, 5 bases at V and 4 bases at J, with 15 bases in the middle. Per the germline V gene, CDR1 is DFQATT and CDR2 is SNEGSKA (reference sequence). The CDR3 has 14 residues. The CDR3 coding sequence is TGCAGTGCTCGCCCGGGAGGGGTTAATCAGCCCCAGCATTTT. Translation: CSARPGGVNQPQHF.

A note on this clonotype: A read error may be the cause here, since a much bigger clone is one base away. The chain has TRBV6-5 and TRBJ1-2, with a possible D match to TRBD1 (6 bases). The V gene lost 11 bases and the J gene lost 8 bases, with 24 bases spanning the gap. CDR3 length equals 14 residues. Germline V gene lookup returns CDR1 MNHEY and CDR2 SVGAGI. The CDR3 loop is CAGTRDDRSQGYTF. The CDR3 DNA reads TGTGCCGGCACCCGGGACGACAGGTCTCAGGGCTACACCTTC.

About this clonotype: Since a much larger clone is just one base distant, this may be a read error. V usage is TRBV20-1 and J usage is TRBJ2-1, with TRBD1 as a possible D gene (5 bases). V lost 5 bases and J 11 bases, leaving 19 bases between the germline ends. Germline V gene lookup returns CDR1 DFQATT and CDR2 SNEGSKA (reference sequence). This CDR3 is built from 13 residues. The CDR3 loop is CSAEARRVGKQFF. The CDR3 DNA sequence: TGCAGTGCTGAGGCCCGCAGGGTGGGTAAGCAGTTCTTC.

The genes are TRBV7-3 and TRBJ1-2; tentatively, D is TRBD1 (5 bases). The CDR3 is 13 residues long. Germline V gene data show CDR1 as SGHTA and CDR2 as FQGTGA. V was trimmed by 5 bases and J by 4 bases, leaving 11 bases between them. The CDR3 region is CASSPGWIYGYTF. CDR3 in DNA: TGTGCCAGCAGCCCAGGGTGGATCTATGGCTACACCTTC.

The chain couples TRBV20-1 to TRBJ2-5, with TRBD1 as a possible D gene (6 bases). This CDR3 has 15 amino acids. Germline V gene sequence: CDR1 DFQATT, CDR2 SNEGSKA (reference sequence). Trimming left V 2 bases short and J 2 bases short, with 15 bases between. CDR3 amino acids: CSARSLGQPQETQYF. In nucleotides, the CDR3 is TGCAGTGCTAGATCTCTTGGACAGCCTCAAGAGACCCAGTACTTC.

This clonotype was observed a few times. This chain joins TRBV6-2 or TRBV6-3 and TRBJ2-5, with 8 bases aligning to TRBD2. The length of the CDR3 is 13 residues. V lost 5 bases to trimming and J lost 11 bases; unmatched junction nucleotides: 10. Germline CDR1 reads MNHEY; CDR2 reads SVGEGT. The CDR3: CASSRTSRDEQYF. CDR3 in DNA: TGTGCCAGCAGTCGGACTAGCCGGGATGAGCAGTACTTC.

The chain uses TRBV28 and TRBJ2-7; TRBD1 aligns across 7 bases. Germline loops: CDR1 MDHEN, CDR2 SYDVKM. Trimming cost V 8 bases and J 4 bases; bases outside gene matches: 11. CDR3 size: 14 residues. The CDR3 DNA reads TGTGCCAGCGGGCGGACAGGAAGAGGGTACGAGCAGTACTTC. This gives the protein CASGRTGRGYEQYF.